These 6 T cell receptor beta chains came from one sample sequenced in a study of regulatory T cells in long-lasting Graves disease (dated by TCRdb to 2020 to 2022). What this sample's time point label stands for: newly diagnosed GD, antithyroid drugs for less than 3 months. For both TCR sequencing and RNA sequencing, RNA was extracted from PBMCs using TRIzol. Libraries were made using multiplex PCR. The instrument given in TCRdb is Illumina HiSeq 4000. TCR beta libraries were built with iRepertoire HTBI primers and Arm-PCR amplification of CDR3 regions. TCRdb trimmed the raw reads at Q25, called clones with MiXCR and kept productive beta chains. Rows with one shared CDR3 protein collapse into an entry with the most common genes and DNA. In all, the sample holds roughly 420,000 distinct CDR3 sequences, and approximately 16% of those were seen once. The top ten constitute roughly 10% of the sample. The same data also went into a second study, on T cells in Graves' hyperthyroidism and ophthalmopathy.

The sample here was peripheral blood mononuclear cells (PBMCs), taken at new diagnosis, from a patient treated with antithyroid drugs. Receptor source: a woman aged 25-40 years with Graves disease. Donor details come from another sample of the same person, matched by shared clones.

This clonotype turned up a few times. Here the CDR3 DNA reads TGTGCCAGCAGTTTTGCCCTAAGCTCCTACAATGAGCAGTTCTTC. Its translation: CASSFALSSYNEQFF. V gene TRBV12-3 or TRBV12-4 combines with J gene TRBJ2-1, with D unresolved. Deletions cut 3 bases from V and 0 bases from J, with 9 bases between. CDR3 length equals 15 residues.

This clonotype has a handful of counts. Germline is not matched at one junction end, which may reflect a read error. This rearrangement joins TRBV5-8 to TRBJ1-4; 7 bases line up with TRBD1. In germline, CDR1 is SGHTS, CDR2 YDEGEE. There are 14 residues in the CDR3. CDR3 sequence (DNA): TGTGCCAGCAGCTCGGGACAGATTAATGTAAAACTGTTTTTT. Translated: CASSSGQINVKLFF.

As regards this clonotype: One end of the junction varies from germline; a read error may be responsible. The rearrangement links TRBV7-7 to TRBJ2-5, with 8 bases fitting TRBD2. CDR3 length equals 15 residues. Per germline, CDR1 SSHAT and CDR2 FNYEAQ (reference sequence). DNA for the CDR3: TGTGCTAGCAGCCCTCGACTAGCGAACCGCGAGACCCAGTACTTC. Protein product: CASSPRLANRETQYF. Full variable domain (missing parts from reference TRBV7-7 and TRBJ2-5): GAGVSQSPRYKVTKRGQDVTLRCDPISSHATLYWYQQALGQGPEFLTYFNYEAQPDKSGLPSDRFSAERPEGSISTLTIQRTEQRDSAMYRCASSPRLANRETQYFGPGTRLLVL.

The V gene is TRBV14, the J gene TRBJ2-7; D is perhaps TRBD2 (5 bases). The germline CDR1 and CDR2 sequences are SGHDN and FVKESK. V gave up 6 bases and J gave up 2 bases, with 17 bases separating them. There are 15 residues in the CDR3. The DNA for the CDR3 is TGTGCCAGCAGTCCAACACGGGATCCCGCCTACGAGCAGTACTTC. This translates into CASSPTRDPAYEQYF.

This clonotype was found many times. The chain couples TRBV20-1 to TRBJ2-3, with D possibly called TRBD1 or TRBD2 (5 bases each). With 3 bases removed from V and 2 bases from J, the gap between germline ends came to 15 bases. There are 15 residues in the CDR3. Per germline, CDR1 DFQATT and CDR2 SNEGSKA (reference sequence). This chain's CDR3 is CSASGLGENTDTQYF. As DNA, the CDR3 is TGCAGTGCTAGTGGATTGGGGGAAAACACAGATACGCAGTATTTT.

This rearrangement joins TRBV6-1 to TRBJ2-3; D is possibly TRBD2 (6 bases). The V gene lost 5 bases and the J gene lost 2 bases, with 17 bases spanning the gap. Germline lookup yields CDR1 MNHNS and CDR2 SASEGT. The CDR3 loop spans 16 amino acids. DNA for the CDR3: TGTGCCAGCAGTCCGATCAGGGAGGCCTACACAGATACGCAGTATTTT. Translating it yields CASSPIREAYTDTQYF.